The 27 T cell receptor beta chains given below trace back to one sample, sequenced in a study of T cell repertoires and HLA-DP antigens listed by TCRdb under 2018. Libraries were prepared through the immunoSEQ multiplex PCR assay. This is the immuneACCESS table as TCRdb keeps it, with only in-frame sequences that have V and J called. A part of the clones is gone; compared with another copy, unresolved V genes explain less than half, and the rest is unexplained. This sample lists about 73,000 clones; just under 80% were detected once. The top ten hold about 1.4% of the sample. Their antigen targets remain unknown. Specimen: CD4+ T cells from PBMCs. The receptors derive from a man aged 60 to 69 in good health and CMV-seronegative.

This clone was observed once. The chain is built from TRBV4-3 and TRBJ2-3; D is possibly TRBD2 (7 bases). The germline V and J ends were trimmed by 4 bases and 3 bases, with 14 bases remaining between them. This CDR3 comprises 15 residues. Per the germline V gene, CDR1 is LGHNA and CDR2 is YSLEER. The CDR3 protein is CASSPIGGPTDTQYF. The CDR3 nucleotides are TGCGCCAGCAGCCCAATCGGGGGGCCTACAGATACGCAGTATTTT.

The chain uses TRBV9 and TRBJ2-2; TRBD2 is a possible D gene (5 bases). V was pared by 1 base and J by 2 bases, with 9 bases between. The CDR3 extends over 15 amino acids. Per germline, CDR1 SGDLS and CDR2 YYNGEE. CDR3 nucleotide sequence: TGTGCCAGCAGCGTAAACCGGGGAAACACCGGGGAGCTGTTTTTT. Its translation is CASSVNRGNTGELFF.

This clone appeared a few times. The genes are TRBV6-1 and TRBJ1-2; possible D gene TRBD1, 5 bases. Germline CDR1 is MNHNS and CDR2 is SASEGT. V was clipped by 3 bases and J by 8 bases, with 10 bases between them. The CDR3 runs 12 residues. CDR3 sequence: CASSDARQGYTF. The CDR3 nucleotides are TGTGCCAGCAGTGATGCCCGACAGGGCTACACCTTC.

The J gene is TRBJ1-2, the V gene TRBV10-3; D uncertain. Between the trimmed V and J ends, which lost 4 bases and 0 bases, there was a span of 15 bases. The CDR3 has 16 amino acids. Looked up from germline, CDR1 is ENHRY and CDR2 is SYGVKD. In DNA, the CDR3 is TGTGCCATCAGTGTCCTCTCCACCCAGTCTAACTATGGCTACACCTTC. Residues: CAISVLSTQSNYGYTF.

This sequence joins TRBV19 and TRBJ2-1; 7 bases map to TRBD2. CDR1 and CDR2 from the germline V gene are LNHDA and SQIVND (reference sequence). The trim removed 7 bases at V and 4 bases at J, leaving 4 bases unmatched. The CDR3 loop spans 13 amino acids. The CDR3 coding sequence is TGTGCCAGTAACCCTAGCGGTTACAATGAGCAGTTCTTC. Amino acid sequence: CASNPSGYNEQFF.

This chain uses TRBV16 with TRBJ2-5, with D unresolved. Germline V gene data show CDR1 as KGHSY and CDR2 as FQNENV. This CDR3 is 13 amino acids long. V lost 1 base to trimming and J lost 4 bases, with 7 bases between them. The CDR3: CASSQLFGETQYF. DNA for the CDR3: TGTGCCAGCAGCCAATTGTTCGGAGAGACCCAGTACTTC. Variable domain in full (rest from reference TRBV16 and TRBJ2-5): GEEVAQTPKHLVRGEGQKAKLYCAPIKGHSYVFWYQQVLKNEFKFLISFQNENVFDETGMPKERFSAKCLPNSPCSLEIQATKLEDSAVYFCASSQLFGETQYFGPGTRLLVL.

The rearrangement links TRBV13 to TRBJ2-1; 9 bases map to TRBD2. From germline, CDR1 is PRHDT and CDR2 FYEKMQ (reference sequence). Trimming cost V 4 bases and J 10 bases; bases outside gene matches: 2. This CDR3 region has 12 residues. CDR3 DNA: TGTGCCAGCAGCTCGACTAGCGGCGAGCAGTTCTTC. Translated, it gives CASSSTSGEQFF.

V is TRBV28 and J is TRBJ2-7; D uncertain. The CDR3 length is 14 residues. The germline V gene has CDR1 MDHEN and CDR2 SYDVKM. Trimming took off 6 bases at V and 2 bases at J, with 14 bases between the two ends. This CDR3 reads CASRRTGPTYEQYF. CDR3 sequence (DNA): TGTGCCAGCAGGAGAACCGGGCCGACCTACGAGCAGTACTTC.

The count of this clone is one. The chain employs TRBV5-6 and TRBJ2-5; no reliable D call. V lost 1 base to trimming and J lost 1 base, with 5 bases between them. Germline V gives CDR1 SGHDT, CDR2 YYEEEE. This CDR3 is built from 13 residues. The CDR3 sequence: CASSLWPQETQYF. CDR3 sequence (DNA): TGTGCCAGCAGCTTGTGGCCCCAAGAGACCCAGTACTTC.

Only a few counts were recorded for this clone. The genes are TRBV2 and TRBJ1-5; D possibly corresponds to TRBD1 (6 bases). V lost 5 bases to trimming and J lost 4 bases, with 12 bases between them. This CDR3 is built from 14 residues. The V gene's germline CDR1 is SNHLY and CDR2 FYNNEI. The CDR3 DNA reads as TGTGCCAGCAGTCTCCACAGGGCTAATCAGCCCCAGCATTTT. Protein: CASSLHRANQPQHF.

In this sample, this clone is medium-sized. The V call is TRBV5-1, the J call TRBJ1-2; TRBD1 agrees at 9 bases. V was clipped by 4 bases and J by 6 bases; unmatched bases: 10. The CDR3 contains 15 residues. Germline CDR1 SGHRS, CDR2 YFSETQ. The CDR3 loop reads CASSQDPGTGNGYTF. In DNA form, the CDR3 reads TGCGCCAGCAGCCAGGACCCCGGGACAGGGAATGGCTACACCTTC. Combining the CDR3 with reference TRBV5-1 and TRBJ1-2 gives the whole variable domain KAGVTQTPRYLIKTRGQQVTLSCSPISGHRSVSWYQQTPGQGLQFLFEYFSETQRNKGNFPGRFSGRQFSNSRSEMNVSTLELGDSALYLCASSQDPGTGNGYTFGSGTRLTVV.

This chain's CDR3 is CASHPRGLADTGELFF. CDR3 coding DNA: TGTGCCAGTCATCCCCGGGGACTAGCGGACACCGGGGAGCTGTTTTTT. The genes are TRBV25-1 and TRBJ2-2; 11 nucleotides match TRBD2. The CDR3 length is 16 residues. Germline V gene lookup returns CDR1 MGHDK and CDR2 SYGVNS. J gave up 3 bases and V 9 bases, and 9 bases lay outside the gene matches. Complete variable domain (other parts from reference TRBV25-1 and TRBJ2-2): EADIYQTPRYLVIGTGKKITLECSQTMGHDKMYWYQQDPGMELHLIHYSYGVNSTEKGDLSSESTVSRIRTEHFPLTLESARPSHTSQYLCASHPRGLADTGELFFGEGSRLTVL.

This chain joins TRBV2 and TRBJ1-1, with 7 bases identical to TRBD1. This CDR3 comprises 14 residues. Looked up from germline, CDR1 is SNHLY and CDR2 is FYNNEI. V lost 7 bases, J lost 0 bases, and 5 bases stayed unmatched. The CDR3 DNA sequence: TGTGCCAGCACCCCAAGGGGGCTGAACACTGAAGCTTTCTTT. It yields the protein CASTPRGLNTEAFF.

This chain uses TRBV30 with TRBJ1-4, with D possibly TRBD1 on 6 matching bases. V gave up 1 base and J gave up 8 bases, with 11 bases separating them. Germline V lookup: CDR1 GTSNPN, CDR2 SVGIG (reference sequence). The CDR3 contains 13 residues. The CDR3 bases are TGTGCCTGGAGTGGGGGTGGGGGCGAAAAACTGTTTTTT. Encoded protein: CAWSGGGGEKLFF. Full variable domain (rest looked up from reference TRBV30 and TRBJ1-4): SQTIHQWPATLVQPVGSPLSLECTVEGTSNPNLYWYRQAAGRGLQLLFYSVGIGQISSEVPQNLSASRPQDRQFILSSKKLLLSDSGFYLCAWSGGGGEKLFFGSGTQLSVL.

This rearrangement joins TRBV28 to TRBJ2-1, with D possibly being TRBD1 (6 bases). Germline lookup yields CDR1 MDHEN and CDR2 SYDVKM. The CDR3 loop spans 16 amino acids. Between the trimmed V and J ends, which lost 5 bases and 5 bases, there was a span of 19 bases. CDR3: CASSDPGHMGNNEQFF. CDR3 bases: TGTGCCAGCAGTGATCCGGGACATATGGGGAACAATGAGCAGTTCTTC.

J is TRBJ2-6 and V is TRBV5-1; D ambiguous. The length of the CDR3 is 14 residues. V gave up 4 bases and J gave up 0 bases, with 5 bases separating them. Germline CDR1 SGHRS, CDR2 YFSETQ. The CDR3 sequence: CASSPSSGANVLTF. CDR3 bases: TGCGCCAGCAGCCCTAGCTCTGGGGCCAACGTCCTGACTTTC.

The chain carries TRBV5-1 and TRBJ2-3, with 14 bases that match TRBD2. Losses at the gene ends were 2 bases for V and 2 bases for J; bases not matched to a gene: 10. Germline V gene data show CDR1 as SGHRS and CDR2 as YFSETQ. This CDR3 comprises 19 residues. The CDR3 DNA is TGCGCCAGCAGCTTAAGCGGGACTAGCGGGGGTTTCCCCACAGATACGCAGTATTTT. Protein product: CASSLSGTSGGFPTDTQYF.

The chain employs TRBV29-1 and TRBJ2-6; D is perhaps TRBD1 or TRBD2 (6 bases each). This CDR3 comprises 16 residues. Germline CDR1 and CDR2: SQVTM and ANQGSEA. Trimming stripped 6 bases from V and 0 bases from J, with 15 bases between. CDR3 residues: CSVGGLGYSGANVLTF. The CDR3 DNA reads TGCAGCGTCGGGGGCCTAGGGTACTCTGGGGCCAACGTCCTGACTTTC. Full variable domain (missing parts from reference TRBV29-1 and TRBJ2-6): SAVISQKPSRDICQRGTSLTIQCQVDSQVTMMFWYRQQPGQSLTLIATANQGSEATYESGFVIDKFPISRPNLTFSTLTVSNMSPEDSSIYLCSVGGLGYSGANVLTFGAGSRLTVL.

This chain joins TRBV19 and TRBJ1-1; D unclear. Deletions cut 5 bases from V and 4 bases from J, with 11 bases between. Germline values: CDR1 LNHDA, CDR2 SQIVND (reference sequence). The CDR3 is 13 amino acids. CDR3 amino acids: CASSGSGGTEAFF. The CDR3 nucleotides read TGTGCCAGTAGTGGATCAGGAGGCACTGAAGCTTTCTTT.

This clone was seen more than once but under ten times. V and J are TRBV7-8 and TRBJ2-7; D ambiguous. The CDR3 contains 12 residues. Germline lookup yields CDR1 SGHVS and CDR2 FQNEAQ. The V gene lost 5 bases and the J gene lost 3 bases, with 8 bases spanning the gap. The CDR3 DNA is TGTGCCAGCAGCCAAGCCTTCTACGAGCAGTACTTC. It translates to CASSQAFYEQYF.

J is TRBJ2-4 and V is TRBV2; no clear D gene. The V gene's germline CDR1 is SNHLY and CDR2 FYNNEI. CDR3 length: 15 amino acids. V was pared by 4 bases and J by 0 bases, with 10 bases between. The CDR3 DNA follows: TGTGCCAGCAGTGCGGAGACGCTAGCCAAAAACATTCAGTACTTC. This codes for CASSAETLAKNIQYF.

The chain uses TRBV19 and TRBJ2-2; 8 nucleotides align to TRBD1. Germline-derived CDR1 and CDR2 are LNHDA and SQIVND (reference sequence). The CDR3 has 15 amino acids. After removal of 3 bases from V and 6 bases from J, the junction contained 6 bases not matched to a gene. The CDR3 DNA sequence: TGTGCCAGTAGTATCGGAGGACAGGGTGCCGGGGAGCTGTTTTTT. This gives the protein CASSIGGQGAGELFF.

The chain employs TRBV7-2 and TRBJ2-5; D is unresolved. Matching the DNA end better, TRBJ2-7 makes the J call doubtful. CDR1 SGHTA and CDR2 FQGNSA come from the germline V gene. This CDR3 is 15 amino acids long. The CDR3 spells CASSSVGLSSYEQYF. The CDR3 nucleotides read TGTGCCAGCAGCTCGGTCGGCCTGAGCTCCTACGAGCAGTACTTC.

V usage is TRBV2 and J usage is TRBJ2-7; either TRBD1 or TRBD2 may fit D (5 bases each). With 6 bases removed from V and 2 bases from J, the gap between germline ends came to 14 bases. This CDR3 comprises 14 residues. Germline assignment: CDR1 SNHLY and CDR2 FYNNEI. This CDR3 reads CASRRGTGTYEQYV. The CDR3 nucleotides read TGTGCCAGCAGGAGGGGCACTGGGACCTACGAGCAGTACGTC.

The J gene is TRBJ1-5, the V gene TRBV11-2; weak D call: TRBD1 (5 bases). The CDR3 length is 18 residues. Germline CDR1 is SGHAT and CDR2 is FQNNGV. The V end was cut by 4 bases, the J end by 0 bases, with 19 bases between. The CDR3 protein is CASSSFGEAGNSNQPQHF. The CDR3 DNA reads TGTGCCAGCAGCTCTTTTGGGGAGGCAGGGAATAGCAATCAGCCCCAGCATTTT.

The V and J genes are TRBV7-8 and TRBJ1-3, with D uncertain. V was clipped by 1 base and J by 0 bases, with 7 bases between them. This CDR3 is 15 amino acids long. Germline V gene sequence: CDR1 SGHVS, CDR2 FQNEAQ. The CDR3 spells CASSLEGHSGNTIYF. The CDR3 coding sequence is TGTGCCAGCAGCTTAGAGGGTCACTCTGGAAACACCATATATTTT.

CDR3 amino acids: CASSSSERNFETQYF. The CDR3 DNA reads TGTGCCAGCAGCTCCTCGGAAAGGAACTTCGAGACCCAGTACTTC. This sequence joins TRBV7-2 and TRBJ2-5; D gene unclear. The CDR3 sequence is 15 residues long. CDR1 and CDR2 (germline): SGHTA, FQGNSA. V was trimmed by 4 bases and J by 5 bases, leaving 17 bases between them.